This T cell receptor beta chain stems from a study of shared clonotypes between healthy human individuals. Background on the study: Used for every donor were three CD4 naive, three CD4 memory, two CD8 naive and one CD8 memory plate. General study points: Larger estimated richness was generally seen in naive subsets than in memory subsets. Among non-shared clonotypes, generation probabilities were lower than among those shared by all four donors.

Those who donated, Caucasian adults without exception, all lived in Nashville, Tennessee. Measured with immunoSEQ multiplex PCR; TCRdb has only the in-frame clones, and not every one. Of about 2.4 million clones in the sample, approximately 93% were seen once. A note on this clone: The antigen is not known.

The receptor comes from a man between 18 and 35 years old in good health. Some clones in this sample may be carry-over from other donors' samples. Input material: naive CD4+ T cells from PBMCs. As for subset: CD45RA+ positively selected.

CDR3 loop: CASSPAPGIADTQYF. CDR3 DNA sequence: TGTGCCAGCAGCCCAGCGCCGGGGATTGCAGATACGCAGTATTTT. V is TRBV28 and J is TRBJ2-3; D possibly corresponds to TRBD2 (5 bases). V shed 6 bases and J shed 4 bases, with 17 bases lying between them. Germline-derived CDR1 and CDR2 are MDHEN and SYDVKM. This CDR3 spans 15 amino acids.